Below are 9 T cell receptor beta chains sequenced from a single sample in a study of T cells after yellow fever vaccination. TCRdb redid the calling of the 5' RACE reads with MiXCR, one entry per CDR3 protein. The sample shows approximately 170,000 distinct CDR3 sequences, approximately 11% of them seen only once. Sequences were derived from CD8+ T cells sorted from PBMCs, sampled 15 days after the yellow fever booster vaccination. The source is a man between 18 and 35 years old who received the YFV17D yellow fever vaccine.

The J gene is TRBJ2-1, the V gene TRBV4-1; 13 nucleotides agree with TRBD2. The ends lost 5 bases at V and 11 bases at J; junction bases unmatched: 9. CDR1 MGHRA and CDR2 YSYEKL come from the germline V gene. The CDR3 has 15 residues. The CDR3: CASSDQTSGGLQQFF. CDR3 sequence (DNA): TGCGCCAGCAGCGACCAGACTAGCGGGGGGCTTCAGCAGTTCTTC.

The chain uses TRBV28 and TRBJ2-2, with D unclear. This CDR3 region has 14 residues. V dropped 4 bases and J dropped 1 base, with 7 bases sitting between them. Germline V gives CDR1 MDHEN, CDR2 SYDVKM. CDR3 region: CASSWSVNTGELFF. CDR3 coding DNA: TGTGCCAGCAGTTGGTCGGTGAACACCGGGGAGCTGTTTTTT.

This clonotype was seen more than once but under ten times. The J gene is TRBJ1-6, the V gene TRBV6-5, with D possibly being TRBD1 (6 bases). The germline CDR1 and CDR2 sequences are MNHEY and SVGAGI. V was trimmed by 7 bases and J by 8 bases, leaving 15 bases between them. The CDR3 is 14 amino acids. CDR3 in DNA: TGTGCCAGCAACCCCGGGACACCTTATTCACCCCTCCACTTT. Protein product: CASNPGTPYSPLHF.

The genes are TRBV7-2 and TRBJ2-1; 8 nucleotides align to TRBD2. Germline CDR1 reads SGHTA; CDR2 reads FQGNSA. The CDR3 runs to 16 residues. V dropped 5 bases and J dropped 4; count of bases not matched to a gene: 10. For the CDR3, the DNA is TGTGCCAGCAGCACCGACGCGGGGGGACCATACAATGAGCAGTTCTTC. Translated, it gives CASSTDAGGPYNEQFF.

This chain uses TRBV6-5 with TRBJ1-1, with 7 bases that match TRBD1. After removal of 3 bases from V and 3 bases from J, the junction contained 7 bases not matched to a gene. This CDR3 is 15 amino acids long. The germline V gene has CDR1 MNHEY and CDR2 SVGAGI. This CDR3 reads CASSYLSGGYTEAFF. CDR3 coding DNA: TGTGCCAGCAGTTATTTATCAGGGGGGTACACTGAAGCTTTCTTT.

This clonotype appeared a few times. The CDR3 nucleotides are TGTGCCAGCAGCTTAGTGGCGGGGGGGCGCGAGCAGTTCTTC. Translation: CASSLVAGGREQFF. V and J are TRBV7-2 and TRBJ2-1, with 9 bases matching TRBD2. CDR3 length: 14 amino acids. The V and J ends lost 1 base and 10 bases, in that order; junction bases with no gene match: 5. CDR1 is SGHTA, CDR2 FQGNSA, per germline.

This chain links TRBV11-2 with TRBJ1-1; tentative D call: TRBD1 (5 bases). The CDR3 has 14 residues. Looked up from germline, CDR1 is SGHAT and CDR2 is FQNNGV. V lost 8 bases to trimming and J lost 5 bases, with 18 bases between them. The CDR3 spells CASGSWGGGTEAFF. CDR3 sequence (DNA): TGTGCCAGCGGATCTTGGGGGGGTGGGACTGAAGCTTTCTTT.

This clonotype was seen a few times. The CDR3 sequence: CASSQASELRSPYF. CDR3 nucleotides: TGCGCCAGCAGCCAAGCGAGCGAACTCCGAAGTCCGTACTTC. The J gene is TRBJ2-7, the V gene TRBV4-1; D gene uncertain. The V end was cut by 1 base, the J end by 12 bases, with 19 bases between. Germline V gene sequence: CDR1 MGHRA, CDR2 YSYEKL. CDR3 length equals 14 residues.

This clonotype was seen only a few times. This chain uses TRBV7-2 with TRBJ1-1, with no clear D. The CDR3 sequence is 14 residues long. The V gene's germline CDR1 is SGHTA and CDR2 FQGNSA. V was trimmed by 6 bases and J by 1 base, leaving 12 bases between them. The DNA of the CDR3 is TGTGCCAGCAGTCCCCCGGCCCGGAACACTGAAGCTTTCTTT. Translating gives CASSPPARNTEAFF.